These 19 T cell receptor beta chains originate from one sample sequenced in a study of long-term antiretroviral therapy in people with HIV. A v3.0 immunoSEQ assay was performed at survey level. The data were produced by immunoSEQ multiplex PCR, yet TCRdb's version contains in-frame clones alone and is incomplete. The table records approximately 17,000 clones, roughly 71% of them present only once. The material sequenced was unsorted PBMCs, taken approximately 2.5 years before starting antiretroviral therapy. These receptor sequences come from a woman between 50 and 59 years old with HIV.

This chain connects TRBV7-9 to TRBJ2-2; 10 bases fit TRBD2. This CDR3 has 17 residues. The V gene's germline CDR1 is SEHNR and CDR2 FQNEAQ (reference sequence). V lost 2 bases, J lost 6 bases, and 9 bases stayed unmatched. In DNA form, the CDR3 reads TGTGCCAGCAGCTTATATCTAGCGGGGGATTCCCCCGGGGAGCTGTTTTTT. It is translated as CASSLYLAGDSPGELFF.

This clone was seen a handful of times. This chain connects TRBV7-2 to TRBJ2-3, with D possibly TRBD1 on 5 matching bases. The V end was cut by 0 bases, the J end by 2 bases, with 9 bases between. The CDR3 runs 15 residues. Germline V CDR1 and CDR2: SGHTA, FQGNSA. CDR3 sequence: CASSLAAGFTDTQYF. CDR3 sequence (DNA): TGTGCCAGCAGCTTAGCTGCAGGGTTCACAGATACGCAGTATTTT.

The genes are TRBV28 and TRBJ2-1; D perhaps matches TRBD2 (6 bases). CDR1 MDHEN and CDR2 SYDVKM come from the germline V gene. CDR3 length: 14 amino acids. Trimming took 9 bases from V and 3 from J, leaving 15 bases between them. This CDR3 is CASSPGGDYNEQFF. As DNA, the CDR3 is TGTGCCAGTTCCCCGGGCGGGGACTACAATGAGCAGTTCTTC.

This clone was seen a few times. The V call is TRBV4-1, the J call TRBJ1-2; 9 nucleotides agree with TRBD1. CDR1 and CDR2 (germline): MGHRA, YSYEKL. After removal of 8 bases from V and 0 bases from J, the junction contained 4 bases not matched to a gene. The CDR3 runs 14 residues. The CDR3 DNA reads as TGCGCCAGCGGGGGGGACAGGGCTAACTATGGCTACACCTTC. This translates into CASGGDRANYGYTF.

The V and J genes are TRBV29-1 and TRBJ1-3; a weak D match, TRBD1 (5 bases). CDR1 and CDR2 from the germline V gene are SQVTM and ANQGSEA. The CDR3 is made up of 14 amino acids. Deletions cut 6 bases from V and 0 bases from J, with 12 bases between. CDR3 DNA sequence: TGCAGCGTCGCGATGGGGGGCTCTGGAAACACCATATATTTT. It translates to CSVAMGGSGNTIYF.

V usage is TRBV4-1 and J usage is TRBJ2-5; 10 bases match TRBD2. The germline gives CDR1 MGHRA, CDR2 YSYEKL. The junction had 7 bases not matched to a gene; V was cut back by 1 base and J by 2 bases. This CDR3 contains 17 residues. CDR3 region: CASSQGLAGEIQETQYF. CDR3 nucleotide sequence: TGCGCCAGCAGCCAAGGCCTAGCGGGGGAGATACAAGAGACCCAGTACTTC.

For the CDR3, the DNA is TGCGCCAGCAGCTTGGACAGGTTAACTGAAGCTTTCTTT. It encodes CASSLDRLTEAFF. The genes are TRBV5-1 and TRBJ1-1; a weak D match, TRBD1 (5 bases). V lost 0 bases and J 5 bases, leaving 8 bases between the germline ends. Germline V gives CDR1 SGHRS, CDR2 YFSETQ. CDR3 length: 13 amino acids. The entire variable domain, with the rest obtained from reference TRBV5-1 and TRBJ1-1, is as follows: KAGVTQTPRYLIKTRGQQVTLSCSPISGHRSVSWYQQTPGQGLQFLFEYFSETQRNKGNFPGRFSGRQFSNSRSEMNVSTLELGDSALYLCASSLDRLTEAFFGQGTRLTVV.

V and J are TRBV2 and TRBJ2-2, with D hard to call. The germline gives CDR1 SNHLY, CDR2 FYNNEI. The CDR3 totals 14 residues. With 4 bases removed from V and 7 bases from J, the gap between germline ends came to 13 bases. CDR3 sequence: CASSASLWGGELFF. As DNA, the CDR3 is TGTGCCAGCAGTGCTTCCTTGTGGGGCGGGGAGCTGTTTTTT.

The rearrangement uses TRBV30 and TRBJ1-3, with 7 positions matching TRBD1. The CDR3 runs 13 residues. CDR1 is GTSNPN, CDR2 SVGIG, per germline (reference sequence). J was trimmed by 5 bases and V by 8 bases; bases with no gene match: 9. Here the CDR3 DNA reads TGTGCCGTACAGGGGCCTTCGAGAAACACCATATATTTT. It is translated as CAVQGPSRNTIYF.

The CDR3 coding sequence is TGTGCCAGCAGCCCCCAGGGATATTACGAGCAGTACTTC. Translated, it gives CASSPQGYYEQYF. The chain has TRBV7-9 and TRBJ2-7, with a weak D call TRBD1 (5 bases). This CDR3 spans 13 amino acids. Germline V gene sequence: CDR1 SEHNR, CDR2 FQNEAQ (reference sequence). V lost 5 bases and J 4 bases, leaving 12 bases between the germline ends.

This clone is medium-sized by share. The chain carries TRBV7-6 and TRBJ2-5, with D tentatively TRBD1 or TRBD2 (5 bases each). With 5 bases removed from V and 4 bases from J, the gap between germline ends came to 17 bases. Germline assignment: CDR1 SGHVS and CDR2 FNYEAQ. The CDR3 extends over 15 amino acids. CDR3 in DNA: TGTGCCAGCAGCGAAGGCGCCGGGACGGTAGAGACCCAGTACTTC. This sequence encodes CASSEGAGTVETQYF.

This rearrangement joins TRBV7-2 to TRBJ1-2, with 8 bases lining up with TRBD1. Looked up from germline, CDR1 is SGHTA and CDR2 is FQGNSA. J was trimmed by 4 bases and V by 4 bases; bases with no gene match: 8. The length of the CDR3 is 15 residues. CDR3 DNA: TGTGCCAGCAGCTCCCAGGGGGCGCTCCGCTATGGCTACACCTTC. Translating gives CASSSQGALRYGYTF. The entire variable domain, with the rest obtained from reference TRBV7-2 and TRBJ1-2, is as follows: GAGVSQSPSNKVTEKGKDVELRCDPISGHTALYWYRQSLGQGLEFLIYFQGNSAPDKSGLPSDRFSAERTGGSVSTLTIQRTQQEDSAVYLCASSSQGALRYGYTFGSGTRLTVV.

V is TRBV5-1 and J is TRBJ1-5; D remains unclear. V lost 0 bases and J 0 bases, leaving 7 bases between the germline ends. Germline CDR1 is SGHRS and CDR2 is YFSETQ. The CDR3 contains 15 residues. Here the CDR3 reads CASSLEGPSNQPQHF. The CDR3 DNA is TGCGCCAGCAGCTTGGAAGGACCTAGCAATCAGCCCCAGCATTTT.

The CDR3 reads CASSFPSGALQETQYF. In DNA form, the CDR3 reads TGTGCCAGCAGCTTCCCGTCGGGGGCGCTCCAAGAGACCCAGTACTTC. The chain employs TRBV7-9 and TRBJ2-5, with D possibly called TRBD1 or TRBD2 (6 bases each). Between the trimmed V and J ends, which lost 3 bases and 1 base, there was a span of 15 bases. Germline assignment: CDR1 SEHNR and CDR2 FQNEAQ (reference sequence). The CDR3 has 16 amino acids.

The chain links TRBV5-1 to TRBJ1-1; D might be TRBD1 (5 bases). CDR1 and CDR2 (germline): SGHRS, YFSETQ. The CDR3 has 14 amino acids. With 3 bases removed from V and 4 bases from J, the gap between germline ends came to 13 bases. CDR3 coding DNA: TGCGCCAGCAGCTCCGGGACGCCTGGCACTGAAGCTTTCTTT. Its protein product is CASSSGTPGTEAFF. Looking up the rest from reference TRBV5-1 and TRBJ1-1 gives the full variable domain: KAGVTQTPRYLIKTRGQQVTLSCSPISGHRSVSWYQQTPGQGLQFLFEYFSETQRNKGNFPGRFSGRQFSNSRSEMNVSTLELGDSALYLCASSSGTPGTEAFFGQGTRLTVV.

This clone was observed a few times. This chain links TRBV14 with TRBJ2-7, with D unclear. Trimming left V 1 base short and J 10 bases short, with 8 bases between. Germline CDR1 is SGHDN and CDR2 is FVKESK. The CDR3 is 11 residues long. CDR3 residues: CASSQGISQYF. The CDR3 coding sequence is TGTGCCAGCAGCCAAGGAATATCTCAGTACTTC.

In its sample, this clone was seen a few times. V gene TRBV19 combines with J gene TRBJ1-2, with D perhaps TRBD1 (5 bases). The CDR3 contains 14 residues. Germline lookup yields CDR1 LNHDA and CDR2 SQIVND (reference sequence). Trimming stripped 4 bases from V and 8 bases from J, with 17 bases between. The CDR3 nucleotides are TGTGCCAGTAGTACCGTAGGAGGGGCGCGGGGCTACACCTTC. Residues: CASSTVGGARGYTF.

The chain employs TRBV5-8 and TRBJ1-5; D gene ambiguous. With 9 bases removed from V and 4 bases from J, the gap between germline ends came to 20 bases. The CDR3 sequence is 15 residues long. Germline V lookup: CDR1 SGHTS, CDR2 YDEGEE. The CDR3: CATRNVAEINQPQHF. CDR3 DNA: TGTGCCACCAGGAATGTGGCAGAGATTAATCAGCCCCAGCATTTT.

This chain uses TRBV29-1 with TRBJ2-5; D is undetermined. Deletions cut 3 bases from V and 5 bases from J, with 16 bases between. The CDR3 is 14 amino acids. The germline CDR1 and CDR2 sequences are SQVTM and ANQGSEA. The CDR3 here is CSVENIGLGETQYF. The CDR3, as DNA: TGCAGCGTTGAGAATATAGGGCTCGGGGAGACCCAGTACTTC.